The sequence of this TCR beta chain was determined in a study of shared clonotypes between healthy human individuals. Regarding the study as a whole: Only blood samples were collected, and tissue repertoires likely differ.

The protocol was immunoSEQ multiplex PCR, while the TCRdb copy is restricted to in-frame clones and leaves out a portion. Seen here are around 1,000,000 clones, around 77% observed once, and the top ten hold about 0.89%. Trimming pared 9 bases from V and 0 bases from J, leaving 12 bases between. This CDR3 region has 14 residues. Germline V lookup: CDR1 MDHEN, CDR2 SYDVKM. As regards this clone: No antigen is known for it.

The J gene is TRBJ1-3, the V gene TRBV28; a possible D gene is TRBD1 (6 bases). The TCR originated in a man younger than 30 in good health. Some clones in this sample may be carry-over from other donors' samples. The material sequenced was memory CD4+ T cells from PBMCs. As for subset: CD45RA-negative fraction. The CDR3 region is CASGGGGSGNTIYF. The DNA for the CDR3 is TGTGCCAGTGGGGGAGGGGGCTCTGGAAACACCATATATTTT. Filled out from reference TRBV28 and TRBJ1-3, the complete variable domain reads DVKVTQSSRYLVKRTGEKVFLECVQDMDHENMFWYRQDPGLGLRLIYFSYDVKMKEKGDIPEGYSVSREKKERFSLILESASTNQTSMYLCASGGGGSGNTIYFGEGSWLTVV.